A selection of T cell receptor beta chains follows, all from one sample in a study of T-cell reconstitution after alpha-beta-depleted transplantation in children. TCRdb re-called the PCR reads with MiXCR, one entry per CDR3 protein. Among 360,000 or so distinct CDR3 sequences, approximately 20% were seen once, and the ten largest hold over 3.5%. The starting material was PBMCs from the stem cell graft donor, obtained from the stem cell graft. The receptors come from a human donor who donated a stem cell graft to a child with acute myeloid leukemia. CDR3s include the opening cysteine and the closing phenylalanine or tryptophan. A D gene is named only where the DNA matches it firmly. Part of the rows lack a size; the others show once, few, many or a class for expanded clones.

J gene,clone size,D gene,V gene,CDR3 protein,CDR3 DNA
TRBJ2-3,-,-,TRBV7-9,CASKGEPTDTQYF,TGTGCCAGCAAGGGGGAGCCTACAGATACGCAGTATTTT
TRBJ2-5,-,TRBD1,TRBV24-1,CATSDPTLGQPFQETQYF,TGTGCCACCAGTGACCCAACCTTGGGACAGCCGTTCCAAGAGACCCAGTACTTC
TRBJ2-5,once,-,TRBV5-1,CASSLDLAQETQYF,TGCGCCAGCAGCTTGGATTTAGCTCAGGAGACCCAGTACTTC
TRBJ1-2,few,-,TRBV12-3/TRBV12-4,CASSLVPPVTYGYTF,TGTGCCAGCAGTTTAGTACCCCCAGTCACCTATGGCTACACCTTC
TRBJ2-1,-,-,TRBV5-1,CASSFGQTLYNEQFF,TGCGCCAGCAGCTTCGGACAGACCCTGTACAATGAGCAGTTCTTC
TRBJ2-1,-,TRBD2,TRBV29-1,CSVSSGNNEQFF,TGCAGCGTTTCTAGCGGGAATAATGAGCAGTTCTTC
TRBJ2-7,many,TRBD2,TRBV20-1,CSASNSQRDAYEQYF,TGCAGTGCTTCTAATTCCCAGCGGGATGCCTACGAGCAGTACTTC
TRBJ2-7,few,-,TRBV12-3/TRBV12-4,CASREQGRDEQYF,TGTGCCAGCAGGGAACAGGGTAGGGACGAGCAGTACTTC
TRBJ1-5,-,-,TRBV12-3/TRBV12-4,CASSKGGIQPQHF,TGTGCCAGCAGCAAGGGGGGAATTCAGCCCCAGCATTTT
TRBJ2-2,-,-,TRBV12-3/TRBV12-4,CASSLGVSGHGELFF,TGTGCCAGCAGTTTAGGTGTGTCAGGGCACGGGGAGCTGTTTTTT